A single sample gave rise to the 15 T cell receptor beta chains below, sequenced in a study of T cells in Graves' hyperthyroidism and ophthalmopathy. There were TCR beta CDR3 regions amplified from RNA transcripts. TCR CDR3 regions were first amplified by RT-PCR with HTBI primers. TCRdb analysed the multiplex PCR reads with MiXCR anew, one entry per CDR3 protein. Of roughly 380,000 distinct CDR3 sequences listed, roughly 14% are singletons. The sample comprised blood. Receptors were obtained from a man aged 30 to 39 with Graves' hyperthyroidism that later progressed to Graves' ophthalmopathy.

The V gene is TRBV10-1, the J gene TRBJ2-1; no clear D gene. Trimming cost V 4 bases and J 3 bases, with 13 bases left between them. The CDR3 spans 15 residues. The germline V gene encodes CDR1 WNHNN and CDR2 SYGVQD (reference sequence). The CDR3 DNA sequence: TGCGCCAGCAGTGTAGATGGCCAGGTCTACAATGAGCAGTTCTTC. It is translated as CASSVDGQVYNEQFF.

This clonotype has just a few counts. The genes are TRBV20-1 and TRBJ2-5; TRBD2 is a possible D gene (5 bases). The germline V gene encodes CDR1 DFQATT and CDR2 SNEGSKA (reference sequence). CDR3 length equals 12 residues. Deletions cut 6 bases from V and 4 bases from J, with 12 bases between. The CDR3 DNA reads TGCAGTGCCCCCGGAACTAGAGAGACCCAGTACTTC. This codes for CSAPGTRETQYF.

This sequence joins TRBV30 and TRBJ1-1; the match to TRBD1 covers 9 bases. V lost 3 bases and J lost 5; bases outside the gene matches: 16. The CDR3 sequence is 17 residues long. Germline V lookup: CDR1 GTSNPN, CDR2 SVGIG (reference sequence). The CDR3 spells CAWSDPSYRGRPTEAFF. The CDR3 bases are TGTGCCTGGAGCGACCCCTCATACAGGGGGCGGCCGACTGAAGCTTTCTTT.

The table lists this clonotype with many counts. The chain joins TRBV11-3 to TRBJ1-1; no reliable D call. The V and J ends lost 5 bases and 9 bases respectively, with 16 bases between them. CDR1 is SGHNT and CDR2 is YENEEA in the germline V gene. CDR3 length: 13 residues. DNA for the CDR3: TGTGCCAGCAGCCCCGGTGAGGGTGGTAAAGCTTTCTTT. Translating gives CASSPGEGGKAFF.

This clonotype was counted many times. J is TRBJ2-6 and V is TRBV11-2, with D maybe TRBD1 (6 bases). This CDR3 contains 15 residues. The V gene lost 5 bases and the J gene lost 4 bases, with 12 bases spanning the gap. Germline V gene lookup returns CDR1 SGHAT and CDR2 FQNNGV. Written as DNA, the CDR3 is TGTGCCAGCAGCCATAACAGGGTGGGGGCCAACGTCCTGACTTTC. Translation: CASSHNRVGANVLTF.

CDR3 coding DNA: TGTGCCAGCAGCCAGGACAAAGGGGGGCCCCAGCATTTT. It is translated as CASSQDKGGPQHF. The chain is built from TRBV11-3 and TRBJ1-5; D may be TRBD1 (6 bases). Trimming stripped 5 bases from V and 9 bases from J, with 14 bases between. CDR1 and CDR2 from the germline V gene are SGHNT and YENEEA. The CDR3 has 13 amino acids.

This clonotype was observed a handful of times. The genes are TRBV7-8 and TRBJ2-1; TRBD1 matches 7 bases. Germline assignment: CDR1 SGHVS and CDR2 FQNEAQ. This CDR3 spans 13 amino acids. V lost 3 bases and J lost 7; bases outside the gene matches: 3. The CDR3 region is CASSLGTANEQFF. CDR3 in DNA: TGTGCCAGCAGCTTGGGGACAGCTAATGAGCAGTTCTTC.

The chain couples TRBV9 to TRBJ2-2; D gene ambiguous. The CDR3 runs 14 residues. Germline CDR1 and CDR2: SGDLS and YYNGEE. Trimming took off 3 bases at V and 5 bases at J, with 11 bases between the two ends. The DNA of the CDR3 is TGTGCCAGCAGCGCGGAAACCGGGACCGGGGAGCTGTTTTTT. It is translated as CASSAETGTGELFF.

This sequence joins TRBV6-1 and TRBJ2-7; 11 nucleotides match TRBD1. The V gene's germline CDR1 is MNHNS and CDR2 SASEGT. The CDR3 covers 17 residues. V shed 5 bases, J shed 2 bases, and the junction held 11 bases outside the gene matches. CDR3 DNA: TGTGCCAGCAGTACTATGGACAGGGGGCGTGAAACCTACGAGCAGTACTTC. Its translation: CASSTMDRGRETYEQYF.

At least ten counts were recorded for this clonotype. The rearrangement uses TRBV20-1 and TRBJ1-2; 7 nucleotides align to TRBD1. Unmatched junction bases numbered 18, after V lost 6 bases and J lost 8 bases. This CDR3 is built from 15 residues. Looked up from germline, CDR1 is DFQATT and CDR2 is SNEGSKA (reference sequence). CDR3 residues: CSANDAGQVASGYTF. The CDR3 DNA reads TGCAGTGCAAACGACGCCGGACAGGTCGCTAGCGGCTACACCTTC.

The CDR3: CASSHRDTFTDTQYF. CDR3 sequence (DNA): TGTGCCAGCAGCCACAGGGACACTTTCACAGATACGCAGTATTTT. The rearrangement uses TRBV3-1 and TRBJ2-3, with a possible D match to TRBD1 (6 bases). Per germline, CDR1 LGHDT and CDR2 YNNKEL (reference sequence). Between the trimmed V and J ends, which lost 3 bases and 2 bases, there was a span of 12 bases. CDR3 size: 15 residues.

The sample holds many counts of this clonotype. J is TRBJ1-2 and V is TRBV12-3 or TRBV12-4; the match to TRBD1 covers 8 bases. The CDR3 contains 15 residues. V lost 2 bases and J lost 6; bases outside the gene matches: 8. The CDR3 DNA is TGTGCCAGCAGTTTATGGCAGGGGGCTGGAAATGGCTACACCTTC. It encodes CASSLWQGAGNGYTF.

This clonotype was seen more than once but under ten times. V is TRBV5-1 and J is TRBJ2-1, with D perhaps TRBD1 or TRBD2 (6 bases each). Trimming took off 4 bases at V and 2 bases at J, with 13 bases between the two ends. Germline loops: CDR1 SGHRS, CDR2 YFSETQ. This CDR3 has 15 amino acids. The CDR3 region is CASSPGAGAYNEQFF. CDR3 bases: TGCGCCAGCAGCCCGGGGGCAGGGGCCTACAATGAGCAGTTCTTC.

V is TRBV2 and J is TRBJ2-1; no clear D. CDR1 is SNHLY, CDR2 FYNNEI, per germline. V was cut by 1 base and J by 8 bases, with 9 bases left in between. CDR3 length: 13 amino acids. CDR3 sequence (DNA): TGTGCCAGCAGTGAAGTAGGTTACGATGAGCAGTTCTTC. Translated: CASSEVGYDEQFF.

This clonotype has a count of ten or more. This chain connects TRBV6-1 to TRBJ2-7; perhaps D is TRBD1 or TRBD2 (5 bases each). Germline V CDR1 and CDR2: MNHNS, SASEGT. The CDR3 totals 14 residues. Trimming removed 9 bases at V and 0 bases at J, with 15 bases between. The CDR3 here is CASSPGPTSYEQYF. In nucleotides, the CDR3 is TGTGCCAGTTCTCCGGGACCGACCTCCTACGAGCAGTACTTC.